Below, 30 T cell receptor beta chains from the same sample are listed, as sequenced in a study of shared clonotypes between healthy human individuals. Naive-designated CD8 cells lacked CD45RO, were positively enriched for CCR7, and omitted terminally differentiated effector memory CD45RA+ cells. Some clones are missing from TCRdb's copy, which holds only in-frame ones; the method was immunoSEQ multiplex PCR. The sample includes around 2,000,000 clones, roughly 91% of them seen just once. Source material: naive CD8+ T cells from PBMCs. The receptors were sampled from a man younger than 30 in good health. Some clones in this sample may be carry-over from other donors' samples.

The rearrangement links TRBV25-1 to TRBJ1-2; a possible D gene is TRBD1 (6 bases). CDR1 and CDR2 from the germline V gene are MGHDK and SYGVNS. This CDR3 has 11 residues. The V end was cut by 8 bases, the J end by 8 bases, with 12 bases between. For the CDR3, the DNA is TGTGCCAGCGTTGGGGGCGGGGGCTACACCTTC. Its translation is CASVGGGGYTF.

About this clone: Other DNA sequences in this sample translate to the same CDR3. The rearrangement uses TRBV6-5 and TRBJ1-2; D remains ambiguous. The CDR3 extends over 13 amino acids. With 0 bases removed from V and 1 base from J, the gap between germline ends came to 3 bases. The germline V gene encodes CDR1 MNHEY and CDR2 SVGAGI. The CDR3 protein is CASSYSGNYGYTF. Here the CDR3 DNA reads TGTGCCAGCAGTTACTCGGGTAACTATGGCTACACCTTC.

The rearrangement links TRBV6-1 to TRBJ1-1, with no clear D. The length of the CDR3 is 10 residues. Germline V gene lookup returns CDR1 MNHNS and CDR2 SASEGT. The V end lost 10 bases, the J end lost 8 bases, and 11 bases lay between the germline ends. The CDR3 DNA is TGTGCCACAAGTTTCGGGGAAGCTTTCTTT. Amino acid sequence: CATSFGEAFF.

This rearrangement joins TRBV7-6 to TRBJ2-3; D uncertain. The ends were cut back, 3 bases at V and 3 bases at J, with 13 bases in the middle. This CDR3 has 15 residues. Germline V lookup: CDR1 SGHVS, CDR2 FNYEAQ. The CDR3, as DNA: TGTGCCAGCAGCTTCTCGGCATTAAATACAGATACGCAGTATTTT. Protein product: CASSFSALNTDTQYF. The full variable domain, its missing parts supplied by reference TRBV7-6 and TRBJ2-3, is GAGVSQSPRYKVTKRGQDVALRCDPISGHVSLYWYRQALGQGPEFLTYFNYEAQQDKSGLPNDRFSAERPEGSISTLTIQRTEQRDSAMYRCASSFSALNTDTQYFGPGTRLTVL.

V and J are TRBV7-9 and TRBJ2-1; tentatively, D is TRBD2 (6 bases). V was shortened by 6 bases and J by 7 bases, with 19 bases between the two germline ends. The CDR3 is 15 residues long. The germline gives CDR1 SEHNR, CDR2 FQNEAQ (reference sequence). Here the CDR3 reads CASRRDFEGSNEQFF. In nucleotides, the CDR3 is TGTGCCAGCAGGCGGGACTTCGAGGGATCGAATGAGCAGTTCTTC.

The chain links TRBV9 to TRBJ2-1, with D tentatively TRBD2 (5 bases). The CDR3 contains 16 residues. The germline V gene encodes CDR1 SGDLS and CDR2 YYNGEE. Trimming removed 0 bases from V and 3 bases from J, with 13 bases in between. The CDR3 sequence: CASSVVSSGLYNEQFF. CDR3 DNA: TGTGCCAGCAGCGTAGTTTCCAGCGGCCTCTACAATGAGCAGTTCTTC.

This clone was recorded once. The chain uses TRBV5-1 and TRBJ2-1; the match to TRBD2 covers 9 bases. Germline loops: CDR1 SGHRS, CDR2 YFSETQ. The junction had 12 bases not matched to a gene; V was cut back by 5 bases and J by 6 bases. The CDR3 contains 16 residues. DNA of the CDR3: TGCGCCAGCAGGAGGCTAGCGGGGAGCCCCCTCAATGAGCAGTTCTTC. Translating it yields CASRRLAGSPLNEQFF.

This clone was recorded only once. The V gene is TRBV9, the J gene TRBJ2-2, with no clear D. This CDR3 comprises 14 residues. V gave up 3 bases and J gave up 6 bases, with 12 bases separating them. In germline, CDR1 is SGDLS, CDR2 YYNGEE. CDR3 coding DNA: TGTGCCAGCAGCGCGTCCGGGTCGCCCGGGGAGCTGTTTTTT. Translated, it gives CASSASGSPGELFF.

The J gene is TRBJ2-3, the V gene TRBV6-1, with 7 bases aligning to TRBD1. There are 15 residues in the CDR3. Germline V gene lookup returns CDR1 MNHNS and CDR2 SASEGT. With 3 bases clipped from V and 2 bases from J, the junction kept 5 bases outside the gene matches. The CDR3 DNA reads TGTGCCAGCAGTGAGGACAGGCGCAACACAGATACGCAGTATTTT. Residues: CASSEDRRNTDTQYF.

This clone was detected once. The V call is TRBV2, the J call TRBJ2-7; D is perhaps TRBD1 (5 bases). The CDR3 has 14 amino acids. CDR1 is SNHLY and CDR2 is FYNNEI in the germline V gene. The V end lost 4 bases, the J end lost 4 bases, and 14 bases lay between the germline ends. The CDR3 is CASSGATESYEQYF. The CDR3 bases are TGTGCCAGCAGTGGGGCGACAGAGAGTTACGAGCAGTACTTC. Drawing the rest from reference TRBV2 and TRBJ2-7, the complete variable domain is EPEVTQTPSHQVTQMGQEVILRCVPISNHLYFYWYRQILGQKVEFLVSFYNNEISEKSEIFDDQFSVERPDGSNFTLKIRSTKLEDSAMYFCASSGATESYEQYFGPGTRLTVT.

The rearrangement joins TRBV28 to TRBJ1-5; TRBD1 is a possible D gene (6 bases). The length of the CDR3 is 13 residues. V shed 10 bases and J shed 7 bases, with 17 bases lying between them. Germline-derived CDR1 and CDR2 are MDHEN and SYDVKM. The CDR3 coding sequence is TGTGCCAATTCGGACAGCCTTTACCAGCCCCAGCATTTT. Translating it yields CANSDSLYQPQHF.

The chain is built from TRBV5-6 and TRBJ2-5; D may be TRBD1 (6 bases). The end of the DNA fits TRBJ2-7 better, so the J call may be wrong. The CDR3 loop spans 13 amino acids. Germline V gene data show CDR1 as SGHDT and CDR2 as YYEEEE. Here the CDR3 DNA reads TGTGCCAGCAGCGACGGGACACACTACGAGCAGTACTTC. Translating gives CASSDGTHYEQYF.

This chain links TRBV6-5 with TRBJ1-2; tentatively, D is TRBD1 (5 bases). V lost 2 bases and J 7 bases, leaving 11 bases between the germline ends. CDR1 and CDR2 from the germline V gene are MNHEY and SVGAGI. The CDR3 covers 13 residues. CDR3 sequence: CASSYTGGGGYTF. For the CDR3, the DNA is TGTGCCAGCAGTTACACGGGGGGTGGTGGCTACACCTTC.

The chain has TRBV7-2 and TRBJ2-7, with D perhaps TRBD1 or TRBD2 (5 bases each). V lost 4 bases and J 5 bases, leaving 18 bases between the germline ends. CDR1 is SGHTA, CDR2 FQGNSA, per germline. The CDR3 runs to 15 residues. The chain's CDR3 is CASSSAGWRADEQYF. CDR3 DNA: TGTGCCAGCAGCTCAGCAGGGTGGCGGGCGGACGAGCAGTACTTC.

The chain is built from TRBV6-1 and TRBJ2-3; no clear D gene. The length of the CDR3 is 13 residues. Trimming left V 1 base short and J 6 bases short, with 8 bases between. CDR1 MNHNS and CDR2 SASEGT come from the germline V gene. Here the CDR3 reads CASSEGLRDTQYF. In nucleotides, the CDR3 is TGTGCCAGCAGTGAAGGGCTTCGGGATACGCAGTATTTT.

This chain joins TRBV4-3 and TRBJ2-1; TRBD2 matches at 8 bases. This CDR3 has 17 amino acids. CDR1 and CDR2 from the germline V gene are LGHNA and YSLEER. With 1 base clipped from V and 6 bases from J, the junction kept 11 bases outside the gene matches. CDR3 protein: CASSQGRIAGPGNEQFF. The CDR3 nucleotides read TGCGCCAGCAGCCAAGGTCGGATAGCGGGACCGGGCAATGAGCAGTTCTTC.

Note on this clone: The same CDR3 arises from other DNA sequences in this sample as well. This chain joins TRBV5-1 and TRBJ2-7; a possible D gene is TRBD1 (7 bases). V was clipped by 4 bases and J by 3 bases, with 11 bases between them. The germline V gene has CDR1 SGHRS and CDR2 YFSETQ. This CDR3 spans 13 amino acids. CDR3 nucleotide sequence: TGCGCCAGCAGCCAGGGGGGTGGCTACGAGCAGTACTTC. Amino acids: CASSQGGGYEQYF.

This clone was observed a single time. The chain joins TRBV7-2 to TRBJ2-2, with 14 bases that match TRBD2. With 5 bases clipped from V and 7 bases from J, the junction kept 6 bases outside the gene matches. CDR1 is SGHTA, CDR2 FQGNSA, per germline. The CDR3 is made up of 16 amino acids. In nucleotides, the CDR3 is TGTGCCAGCAGCGAGAGACTAGCGGGAGGGGTCGGGGAGCTGTTTTTT. Protein sequence: CASSERLAGGVGELFF. The full variable domain, rest sourced from reference TRBV7-2 and TRBJ2-2, is GAGVSQSPSNKVTEKGKDVELRCDPISGHTALYWYRQSLGQGLEFLIYFQGNSAPDKSGLPSDRFSAERTGGSVSTLTIQRTQQEDSAVYLCASSERLAGGVGELFFGEGSRLTVL.

V gene TRBV13 combines with J gene TRBJ2-7; 8 bases line up with TRBD2. The J segment lost 2 bases and the V segment lost 0 bases, leaving 3 bases of the junction unmatched. This CDR3 contains 15 residues. Per the germline V gene, CDR1 is PRHDT and CDR2 is FYEKMQ (reference sequence). DNA for the CDR3: TGTGCCAGCAGCTTAGGAAGCGGGAGTGCCTACGAGCAGTACTTC. Its translation: CASSLGSGSAYEQYF.

The rearrangement uses TRBV19 and TRBJ2-7; 11 positions match TRBD1. V was pared by 2 bases and J by 7 bases, with 4 bases of the junction left unmatched. In germline, CDR1 is LNHDA, CDR2 SQIVND (reference sequence). The CDR3 consists of 14 residues. The CDR3 here is CASSIMGQGDEQYF. CDR3 nucleotides: TGTGCCAGTAGTATAATGGGACAGGGGGATGAGCAGTACTTC.

J is TRBJ2-2 and V is TRBV9; 7 nucleotides agree with TRBD1. Germline CDR1 SGDLS, CDR2 YYNGEE. The V segment lost 0 bases and the J segment 2 bases; nucleotides outside the gene matches: 7. The length of the CDR3 is 17 residues. The CDR3 bases are TGTGCCAGCAGCGTAGCTACTAGGGGGCCCAACACCGGGGAGCTGTTTTTT. This translates into CASSVATRGPNTGELFF.

This chain uses TRBV14 with TRBJ1-1, with D possibly TRBD1 on 5 matching bases. Germline lookup yields CDR1 SGHDN and CDR2 FVKESK. The CDR3 consists of 16 residues. Trimming took 0 bases from V and 0 from J, leaving 11 bases between them. The CDR3 reads CASSQDVARVNTEAFF. Written as DNA, the CDR3 is TGTGCCAGCAGCCAAGACGTCGCCAGGGTGAACACTGAAGCTTTCTTT.

The chain recombines TRBV11-2 with TRBJ1-2; 8 nucleotides align to TRBD1. This CDR3 contains 14 residues. V lost 5 bases to trimming and J lost 6 bases; unmatched junction nucleotides: 8. Germline-derived CDR1 and CDR2 are SGHAT and FQNNGV. The CDR3 reads CASSGGDRRNGYTF. The CDR3 bases are TGTGCCAGCAGCGGAGGGGACAGGAGGAATGGCTACACCTTC.

This rearrangement joins TRBV4-2 to TRBJ1-1; D possibly corresponds to TRBD1 (6 bases). CDR1 is LGHNA and CDR2 is YNFKEQ in the germline V gene. This CDR3 region has 14 residues. The V end was cut by 3 bases, the J end by 8 bases, with 16 bases between. DNA of the CDR3: TGTGCCAGCAGCCATGATACACCGGACAGCGAAGCTTTCTTT. It encodes CASSHDTPDSEAFF.

This clone was counted between two and nine times. V is TRBV21-1 and J is TRBJ2-3; TRBD2, the D gene given by the table, was not confirmed from the DNA. TRBV21-1 is classified as a pseudogene. CDR3 length: 13 amino acids. The CDR3, as DNA: TGTGCCAGCAGCAAACTTCTTAGAGATACGCAGTATTTT. Its protein product is CASSKLLRDTQYF.

The chain uses TRBV13 and TRBJ1-5; D unresolved. Germline V lookup: CDR1 PRHDT, CDR2 FYEKMQ (reference sequence). This CDR3 is built from 15 residues. The V gene lost 3 bases and the J gene lost 5 bases, with 14 bases spanning the gap. CDR3 residues: CASSFGRTVHQPQHF. For the CDR3, the DNA is TGTGCCAGCAGCTTCGGACGGACTGTGCATCAGCCCCAGCATTTT.

V is TRBV27 and J is TRBJ2-2, with 9 bases aligning to TRBD1. Trimming at V came to 6 bases and at J to 8 bases, leaving 10 bases not matched to a gene. The germline CDR1 and CDR2 sequences are MNHEY and SMNVEV (reference sequence). The CDR3 is 15 residues long. The CDR3 protein is CASSALQGAGGELFF. In DNA, the CDR3 is TGTGCCAGCAGCGCACTACAGGGGGCCGGAGGGGAGCTGTTTTTT.

The V and J genes are TRBV15 and TRBJ1-5; 10 bases match TRBD1. The V gene end was trimmed by 5 bases and the J gene end by 5 bases; junction bases not matched to a gene: 9. The CDR3 is 16 amino acids. The V gene's germline CDR1 is LNHNV and CDR2 YYDKDF (reference sequence). The CDR3 nucleotides are TGTGCCACCAGCCGAAGAAGACAGGGGGCCTATCAGCCCCAGCATTTT. Protein sequence: CATSRRRQGAYQPQHF.

This chain uses TRBV9 with TRBJ2-6; D is ambiguous. CDR1 is SGDLS, CDR2 YYNGEE, per germline. This CDR3 has 16 residues. The V end lost 1 base, the J end lost 2 bases, and 10 bases lay between the germline ends. The CDR3 region is CASSVLVGAGANVLTF. Here the CDR3 DNA reads TGTGCCAGCAGCGTACTAGTAGGAGCTGGGGCCAACGTCCTGACTTTC.

This clone has just one count. This chain joins TRBV7-9 and TRBJ2-7, with 9 bases lining up with TRBD1. The CDR3 loop spans 17 amino acids. Germline CDR1 SEHNR, CDR2 FQNEAQ (reference sequence). V was pared by 0 bases and J by 5 bases, with 11 bases of the junction left unmatched. In DNA form, the CDR3 reads TGTGCCAGCAGCTTAGCGCTTTTGGGACAGGGAATTGACGAGCAGTACTTC. It codes for CASSLALLGQGIDEQYF.